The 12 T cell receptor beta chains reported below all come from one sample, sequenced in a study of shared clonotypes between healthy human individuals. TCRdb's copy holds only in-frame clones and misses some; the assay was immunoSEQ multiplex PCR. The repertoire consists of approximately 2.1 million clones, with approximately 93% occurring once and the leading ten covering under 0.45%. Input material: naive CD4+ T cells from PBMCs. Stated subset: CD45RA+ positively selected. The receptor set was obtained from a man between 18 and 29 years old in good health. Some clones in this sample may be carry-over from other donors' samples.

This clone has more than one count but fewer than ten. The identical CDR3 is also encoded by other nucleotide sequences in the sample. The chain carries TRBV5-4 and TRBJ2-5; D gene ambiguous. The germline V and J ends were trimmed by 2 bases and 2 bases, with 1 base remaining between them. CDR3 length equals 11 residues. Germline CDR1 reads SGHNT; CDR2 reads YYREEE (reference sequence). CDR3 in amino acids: CASSFQETQYF. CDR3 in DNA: TGTGCCAGCAGCTTTCAAGAGACCCAGTACTTC.

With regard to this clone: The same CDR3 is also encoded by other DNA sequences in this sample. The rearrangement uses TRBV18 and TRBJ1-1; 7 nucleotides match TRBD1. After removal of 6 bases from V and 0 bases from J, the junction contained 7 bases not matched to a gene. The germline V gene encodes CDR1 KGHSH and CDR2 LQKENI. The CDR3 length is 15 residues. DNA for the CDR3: TGTGCCAGCTCCCTCGGGACAGCCATGAACACTGAAGCTTTCTTT. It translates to CASSLGTAMNTEAFF.

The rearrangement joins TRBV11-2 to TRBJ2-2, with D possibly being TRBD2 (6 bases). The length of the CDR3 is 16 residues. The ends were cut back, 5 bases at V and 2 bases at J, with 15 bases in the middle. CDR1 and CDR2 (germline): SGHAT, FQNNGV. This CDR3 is CASSPLGGPNTGELFF. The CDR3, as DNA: TGTGCCAGCAGCCCACTCGGGGGACCAAACACCGGGGAGCTGTTTTTT.

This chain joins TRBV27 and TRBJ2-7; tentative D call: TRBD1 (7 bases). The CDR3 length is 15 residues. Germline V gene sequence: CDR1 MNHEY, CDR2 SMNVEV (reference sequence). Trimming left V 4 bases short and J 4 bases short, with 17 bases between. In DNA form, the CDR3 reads TGTGCCAGCAGTTCCCGACAGGGTGGGGGGTACGAGCAGTACTTC. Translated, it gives CASSSRQGGGYEQYF.

CDR3 in amino acids: CASSFAGSPEQYF. The CDR3 bases are TGCGCCAGCAGCTTCGCCGGGAGTCCCGAGCAGTACTTC. The gene calls are TRBV5-1 and TRBJ2-7; D is perhaps TRBD2 (6 bases). The CDR3 runs 13 residues. Germline CDR1 SGHRS, CDR2 YFSETQ. Trimming took 2 bases from V and 6 from J, leaving 12 bases between them.

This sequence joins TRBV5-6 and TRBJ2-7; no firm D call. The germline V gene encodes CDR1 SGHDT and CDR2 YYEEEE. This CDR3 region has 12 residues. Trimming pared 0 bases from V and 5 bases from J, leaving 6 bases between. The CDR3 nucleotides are TGTGCCAGCAGCTTGGCCAACCACGAGCAGTACTTC. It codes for CASSLANHEQYF.

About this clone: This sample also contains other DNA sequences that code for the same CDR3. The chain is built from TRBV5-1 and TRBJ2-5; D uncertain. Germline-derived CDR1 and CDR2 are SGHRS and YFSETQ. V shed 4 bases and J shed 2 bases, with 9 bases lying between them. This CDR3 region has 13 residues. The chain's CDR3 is CASSRDGQETQYF. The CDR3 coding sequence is TGCGCCAGCAGCAGAGACGGACAAGAGACCCAGTACTTC. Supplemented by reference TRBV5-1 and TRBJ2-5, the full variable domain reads KAGVTQTPRYLIKTRGQQVTLSCSPISGHRSVSWYQQTPGQGLQFLFEYFSETQRNKGNFPGRFSGRQFSNSRSEMNVSTLELGDSALYLCASSRDGQETQYFGPGTRLLVL.

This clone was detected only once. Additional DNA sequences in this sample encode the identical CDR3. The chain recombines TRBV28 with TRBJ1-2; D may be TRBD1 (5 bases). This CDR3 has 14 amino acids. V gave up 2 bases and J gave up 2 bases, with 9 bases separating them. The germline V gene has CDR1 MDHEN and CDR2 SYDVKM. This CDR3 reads CASSLAGANYGYTF. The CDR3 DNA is TGTGCCAGCAGTTTAGCCGGGGCAAACTATGGCTACACCTTC.

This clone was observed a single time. The CDR3 loop is CASSLATTVYNEQFF. The CDR3 DNA reads as TGTGCCAGCAGCTTGGCCACCACCGTTTACAATGAGCAGTTCTTC. J is TRBJ2-1 and V is TRBV5-5; D unclear. Per germline, CDR1 SGHKS and CDR2 YYEKEE (reference sequence). The CDR3 consists of 15 residues. V was cut by 0 bases and J by 4 bases, with 11 bases left in between.

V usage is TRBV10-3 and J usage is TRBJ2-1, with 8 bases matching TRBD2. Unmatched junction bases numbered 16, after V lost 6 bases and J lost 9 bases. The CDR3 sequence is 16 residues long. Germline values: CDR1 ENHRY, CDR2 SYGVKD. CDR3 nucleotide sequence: TGTGCCATCAGCCCCCTTCCCGGGACTAGGCCATCTGAGCAGTTCTTC. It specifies CAISPLPGTRPSEQFF.

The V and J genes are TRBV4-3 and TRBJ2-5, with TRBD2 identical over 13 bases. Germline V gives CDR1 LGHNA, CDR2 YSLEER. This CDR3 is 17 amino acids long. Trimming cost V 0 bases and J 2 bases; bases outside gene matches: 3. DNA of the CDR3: TGCGCCAGCAGCCAAGATAGGACTAGCGGGGGACAAGAGACCCAGTACTTC. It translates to CASSQDRTSGGQETQYF.

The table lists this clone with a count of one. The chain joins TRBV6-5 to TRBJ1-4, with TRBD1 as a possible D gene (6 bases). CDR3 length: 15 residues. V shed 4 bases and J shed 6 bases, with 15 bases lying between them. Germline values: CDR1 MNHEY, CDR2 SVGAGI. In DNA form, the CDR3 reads TGTGCCAGCAGTTCCTCCGGGACAAGAGATGAAAAACTGTTTTTT. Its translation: CASSSSGTRDEKLFF.